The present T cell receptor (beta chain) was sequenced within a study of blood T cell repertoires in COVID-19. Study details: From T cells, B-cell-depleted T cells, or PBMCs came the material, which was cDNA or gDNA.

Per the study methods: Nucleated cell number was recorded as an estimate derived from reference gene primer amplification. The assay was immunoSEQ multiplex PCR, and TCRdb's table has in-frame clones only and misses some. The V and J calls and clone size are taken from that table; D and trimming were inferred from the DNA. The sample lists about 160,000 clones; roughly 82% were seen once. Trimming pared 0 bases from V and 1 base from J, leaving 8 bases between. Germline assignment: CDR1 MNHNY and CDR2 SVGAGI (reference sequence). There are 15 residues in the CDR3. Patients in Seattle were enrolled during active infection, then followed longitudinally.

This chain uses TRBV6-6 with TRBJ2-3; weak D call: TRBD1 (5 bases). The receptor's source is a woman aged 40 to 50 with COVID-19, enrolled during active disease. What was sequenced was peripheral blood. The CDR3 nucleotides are TGTGCCAGCAGTTACTCAGGGGTCGGCACAGATACGCAGTATTTT. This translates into CASSYSGVGTDTQYF.